This T cell receptor beta chain was captured by sequencing in a study of T cells in Graves' hyperthyroidism and ophthalmopathy. This clonotype was counted a single time. TCR beta CDR3 region amplification was performed from RNA transcripts. When the TCR CDR3 underwent first-round RT-PCR, the HTBI primer set was used. TCRdb called the multiplex PCR reads again in MiXCR, with one record for every CDR3 protein. This sample carries about 700,000 distinct CDR3 sequences, 40% to 55% of them seen once, and the ten largest clones take less than 9.5%. Sequenced input: peripheral blood or thyroid tissue (not recorded which). This receptor was identified in an adult man with Graves' disease, either hyperthyroidism or ophthalmopathy (not recorded which).

As DNA, the CDR3 is TGTGCCAGCAGCAATCCGGGACCATCGCATAACCAGTACTTC. As protein: CASSNPGPSHNQYF. J is TRBJ2-7 and V is TRBV7-9; D possibly matches TRBD1 or TRBD2 (5 bases each). The CDR3 runs to 14 residues. Deletions cut 5 bases from V and 10 bases from J, with 21 bases between. The V gene's germline CDR1 is SEHNR and CDR2 FQNEAQ (reference sequence).